This T cell receptor beta chain was identified during a study of blood T cell repertoires in COVID-19. Study-wide background: The cDNA or gDNA used as material had been derived from T cells, B-cell-depleted T cells, or PBMCs.

The CDR3 length is 18 residues. The V gene's germline CDR1 is LGHNA and CDR2 YSLEER. With 0 bases clipped from V and 2 bases from J, the junction kept 9 bases outside the gene matches. Source study methods: Estimated nucleated cell counts came from reference gene primer amplification. Libraries were prepared by immunoSEQ multiplex PCR; TCRdb keeps only in-frame clonotypes and omits some of them. Clone size and the V and J calls come from that table; the DNA yielded D and trimming. The repertoire includes under 100,000 clones, 75% to 90% of them detected once, and more than 5% sits in the top ten. The sequencing input was peripheral blood. The rearrangement links TRBV4-3 to TRBJ1-3, with 8 bases that match TRBD1. The TCR was taken from a man in his 60s with COVID-19, enrolled during active disease. CDR3 nucleotide sequence: TGCGCCAGCAGCCAAGATTGGCCGAGGACAGGGACTGGAAACACCATATATTTT. Amino acids: CASSQDWPRTGTGNTIYF.